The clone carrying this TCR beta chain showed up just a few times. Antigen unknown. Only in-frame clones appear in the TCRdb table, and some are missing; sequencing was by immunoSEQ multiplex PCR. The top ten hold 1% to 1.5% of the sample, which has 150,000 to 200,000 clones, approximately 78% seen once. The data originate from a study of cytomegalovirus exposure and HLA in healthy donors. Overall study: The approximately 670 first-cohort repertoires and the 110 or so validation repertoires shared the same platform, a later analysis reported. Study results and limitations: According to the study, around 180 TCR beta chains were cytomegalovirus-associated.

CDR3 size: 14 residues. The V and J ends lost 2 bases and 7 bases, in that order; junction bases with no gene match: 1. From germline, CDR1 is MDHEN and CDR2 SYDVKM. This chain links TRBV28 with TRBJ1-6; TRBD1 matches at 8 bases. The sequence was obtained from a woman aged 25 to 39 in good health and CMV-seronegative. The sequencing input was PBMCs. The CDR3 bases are TGTGCCAGCAGTTTAACAGGGGGGAATTCACCCCTCCACTTT. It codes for CASSLTGGNSPLHF.